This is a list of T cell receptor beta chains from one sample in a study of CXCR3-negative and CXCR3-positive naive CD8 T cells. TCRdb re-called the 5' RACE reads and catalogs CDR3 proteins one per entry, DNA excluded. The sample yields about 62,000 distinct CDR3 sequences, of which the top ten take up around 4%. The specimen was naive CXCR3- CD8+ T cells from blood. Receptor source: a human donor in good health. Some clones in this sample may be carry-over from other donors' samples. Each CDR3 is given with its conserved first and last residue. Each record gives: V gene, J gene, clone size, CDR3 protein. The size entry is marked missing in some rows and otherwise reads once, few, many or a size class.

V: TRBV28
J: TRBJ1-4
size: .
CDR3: CASIATGGSAGSLKLFF

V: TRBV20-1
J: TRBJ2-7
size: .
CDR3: CSARPSTYPPYEQYF

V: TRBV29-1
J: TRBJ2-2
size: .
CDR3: CSVAPTPGELFF

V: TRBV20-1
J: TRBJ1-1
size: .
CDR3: CSAPIGETEAFF

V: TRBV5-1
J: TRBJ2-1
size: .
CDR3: CASSLVGGAYNEQFF

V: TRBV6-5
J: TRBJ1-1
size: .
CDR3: CASSYSARNTEAFF

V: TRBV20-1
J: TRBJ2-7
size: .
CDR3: CSAGRGRTLPGMYEQYF

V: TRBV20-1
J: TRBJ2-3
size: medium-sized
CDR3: CSVTPGAGEADTQYF

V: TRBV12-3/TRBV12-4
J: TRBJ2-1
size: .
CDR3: CASWNQGTGYNEQFF

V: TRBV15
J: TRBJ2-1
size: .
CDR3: CATSRDMTGYNEQFF

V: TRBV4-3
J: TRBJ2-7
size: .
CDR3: CASSQDRQGPYEQYF

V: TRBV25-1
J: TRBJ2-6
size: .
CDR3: CASDQGSGANVLTF

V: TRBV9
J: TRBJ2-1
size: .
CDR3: CASSSRRTGTVPYNEQFF

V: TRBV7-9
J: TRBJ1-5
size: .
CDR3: CASSLEGEALRPQHF

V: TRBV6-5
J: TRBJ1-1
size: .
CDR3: CASSSPRQGVNTEAFF

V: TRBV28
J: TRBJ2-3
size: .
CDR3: CAGGTESTDTQYF

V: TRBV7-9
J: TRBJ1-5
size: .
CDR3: CASSTVGSNQPQHF

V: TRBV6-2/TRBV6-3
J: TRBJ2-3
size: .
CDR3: CATSPGTGADTQYF

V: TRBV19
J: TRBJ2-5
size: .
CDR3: CASSFGQRETQYF

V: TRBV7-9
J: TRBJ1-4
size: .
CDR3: CASSSPDREKEKLFF

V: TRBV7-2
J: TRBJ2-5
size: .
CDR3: CASSTSGGTLLETQYF

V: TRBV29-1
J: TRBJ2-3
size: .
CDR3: CSVEDVRTRLNTQYF

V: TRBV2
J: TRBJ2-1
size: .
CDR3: CASSETSGGSYNEQFF

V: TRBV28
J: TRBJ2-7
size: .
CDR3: CASSLYEGYEQYF

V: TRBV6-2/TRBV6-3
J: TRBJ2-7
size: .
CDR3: CASSSGTASYEQYF

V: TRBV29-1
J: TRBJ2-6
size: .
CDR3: CSVEVTGRSSGANVLTF

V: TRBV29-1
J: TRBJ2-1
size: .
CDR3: CSVSSGGGTYNEQFF

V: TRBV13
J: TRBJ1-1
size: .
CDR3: CASRSTATMDRSVVNTEAFF

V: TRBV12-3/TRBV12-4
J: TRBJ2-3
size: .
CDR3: CASSSYQQGGSTDTQYF

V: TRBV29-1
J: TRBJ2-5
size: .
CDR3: CSVEEGGLAHQETQYF

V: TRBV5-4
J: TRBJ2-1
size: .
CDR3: CASSFINEQFF

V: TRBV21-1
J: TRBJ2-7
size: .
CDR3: CASSTDSGTYEQYF

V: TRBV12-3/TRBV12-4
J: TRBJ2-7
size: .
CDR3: CASSPGQAYEQYF

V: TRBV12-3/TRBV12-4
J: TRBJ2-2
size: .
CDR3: CASSSSSPGVDEVGELFF

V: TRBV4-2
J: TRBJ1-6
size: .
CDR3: CASSQALESGSPLHF

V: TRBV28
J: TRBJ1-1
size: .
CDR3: CASKPSGTGVTEAFF

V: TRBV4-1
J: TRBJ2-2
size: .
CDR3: CASSQGGGPAGELFF

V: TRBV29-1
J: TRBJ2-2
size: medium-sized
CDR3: CSVDRGTGELFF

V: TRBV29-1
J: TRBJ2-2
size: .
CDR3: CSVERGYTGELFF

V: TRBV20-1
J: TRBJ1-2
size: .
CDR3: CSARGDRVTHLGLGYTF

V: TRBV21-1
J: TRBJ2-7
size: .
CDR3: CASSTSEGSSYEQYF

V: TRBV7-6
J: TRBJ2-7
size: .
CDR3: CASHRSYEQYF

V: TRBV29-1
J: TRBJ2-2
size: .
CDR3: CSVEGTNTGELFF

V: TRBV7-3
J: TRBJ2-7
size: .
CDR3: CASSPNPGYEQYF

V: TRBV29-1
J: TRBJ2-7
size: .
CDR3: CSAGSRGGEQYF

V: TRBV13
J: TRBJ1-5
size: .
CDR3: CASSSGAEGQPQHF

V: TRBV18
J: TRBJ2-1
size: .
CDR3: CASSVRVIFNEQFF

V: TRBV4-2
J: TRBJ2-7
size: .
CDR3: CASSQTGAAGYEQYF

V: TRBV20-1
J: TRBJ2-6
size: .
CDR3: CSARDGSGANVLTF

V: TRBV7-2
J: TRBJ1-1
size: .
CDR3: CASSLDGSLNTEAFF